One and the same sample provided the 25 T cell receptor beta chains below, sequenced in a study of TIL therapy for anti-PD-1-resistant metastatic lung cancer. Specified time point: pre-treatment sample, taken before nivolumab and TIL therapy. Tumor tissue came from excised metastases, mostly pleural nodules or supraclavicular lymph nodes. The libraries were made with immunoSEQ v3. The protocol was immunoSEQ multiplex PCR, while the TCRdb copy is restricted to in-frame clones and leaves out a portion. This sample carries about 50,000 clones, about two thirds of them seen once, and the ten largest clones take about 6%. This specimen was tumor tissue, taken at baseline. All receptors come from a person between 30 and 79 years old with non-small cell lung cancer.

The gene calls are TRBV4-1 and TRBJ1-2; 9 bases line up with TRBD1. Trimming cost V 1 base and J 11 bases; bases outside gene matches: 11. Germline-derived CDR1 and CDR2 are MGHRA and YSYEKL. This CDR3 comprises 15 residues. In nucleotides, the CDR3 is TGCGCCAGCAGCCAAGGGGTCCGGGACAGGGTGGGGTACACCTTC. It yields the protein CASSQGVRDRVGYTF.

This sequence joins TRBV25-1 and TRBJ2-2; D possibly corresponds to TRBD1 (6 bases). The germline CDR1 and CDR2 sequences are MGHDK and SYGVNS. V dropped 7 bases and J dropped 7 bases, with 10 bases sitting between them. The CDR3 loop spans 12 amino acids. The CDR3 DNA reads as TGTGCCAGCACAGGGGTTTTCGGGGAGCTGTTTTTT. This sequence encodes CASTGVFGELFF. Full variable domain (missing parts from reference TRBV25-1 and TRBJ2-2): EADIYQTPRYLVIGTGKKITLECSQTMGHDKMYWYQQDPGMELHLIHYSYGVNSTEKGDLSSESTVSRIRTEHFPLTLESARPSHTSQYLCASTGVFGELFFGEGSRLTVL.

The V and J genes are TRBV6-6 and TRBJ1-2, with 9 positions matching TRBD1. The CDR3 is 13 amino acids. The germline V gene encodes CDR1 MNHNY and CDR2 SVGAGI (reference sequence). V shed 10 bases and J 4 bases; nucleotides not matched to a gene: 7. The CDR3 is CAIAPTGGYGYTF. As DNA, the CDR3 is TGTGCCATAGCCCCGACAGGGGGCTATGGCTACACCTTC.

J is TRBJ1-6 and V is TRBV30; D may be TRBD1 (5 bases). Trimming took off 2 bases at V and 6 bases at J, with 8 bases between the two ends. Germline V gene data show CDR1 as GTSNPN and CDR2 as SVGIG (reference sequence). CDR3 size: 13 residues. CDR3 in DNA: TGTGCCTGGAGTACAGGAGCTAATTCACCCCTCCACTTT. It codes for CAWSTGANSPLHF.

This chain joins TRBV5-1 and TRBJ2-3, with 12 bases identical to TRBD2. In germline, CDR1 is SGHRS, CDR2 YFSETQ. V lost 4 bases, J lost 8 bases, and 11 bases stayed unmatched. The CDR3 is made up of 16 amino acids. CDR3: CASSTGLAGGPGTQYF. The DNA for the CDR3 is TGCGCCAGCAGCACCGGGCTAGCGGGAGGGCCCGGTACGCAGTATTTT.

A few counts support this clone. V usage is TRBV19 and J usage is TRBJ1-5; no definite D call. V lost 2 bases and J lost 7, with 15 bases in between. The CDR3 runs to 15 residues. The germline V gene has CDR1 LNHDA and CDR2 SQIVND (reference sequence). CDR3 DNA sequence: TGTGCCAGTAGTATACTGGGGATTTTAGGGCAGCCCCAGCATTTT. Translating it yields CASSILGILGQPQHF.

V is TRBV30 and J is TRBJ2-5, with 10 bases aligning to TRBD1. The ends lost 5 bases at V and 3 bases at J; junction bases unmatched: 6. The CDR3 contains 14 residues. Germline V gene lookup returns CDR1 GTSNPN and CDR2 SVGIG (reference sequence). CDR3 sequence reads: CAWGTGASKETQYF. In DNA, the CDR3 is TGTGCCTGGGGGACAGGGGCATCGAAAGAGACCCAGTACTTC.

This chain joins TRBV6-1 and TRBJ1-5; D unclear. From germline, CDR1 is MNHNS and CDR2 SASEGT. Trimming stripped 6 bases from V and 4 bases from J, with 16 bases between. The CDR3 is made up of 15 amino acids. The CDR3 loop reads CASRLVGRENQPQHF. CDR3 nucleotide sequence: TGTGCCAGCAGGCTTGTGGGGAGGGAGAATCAGCCCCAGCATTTT.

This chain connects TRBV10-1 to TRBJ2-7; D remains unclear. This CDR3 comprises 14 residues. Trimming cost V 4 bases and J 4 bases, with 14 bases left between them. The germline gives CDR1 WNHNN, CDR2 SYGVQD (reference sequence). DNA of the CDR3: TGCGCCAGCAGTGCGGGCAGGTTAGGTTACGAGCAGTACTTC. This gives the protein CASSAGRLGYEQYF.

The rearrangement links TRBV9 to TRBJ1-5; D is ambiguous. Germline values: CDR1 SGDLS, CDR2 YYNGEE. V lost 4 bases, J lost 0 bases, and 8 bases lay in between. The CDR3 contains 14 residues. The CDR3 sequence: CASSLFGSNQPQHF. The CDR3 coding sequence is TGTGCCAGCAGCCTGTTTGGTAGCAATCAGCCCCAGCATTTT.

The CDR3 nucleotides read TGTGCCATCGAGGGAGGGAACAACTATGGCTACACCTTC. This gives the protein CAIEGGNNYGYTF. This chain links TRBV10-3 with TRBJ1-2, with unresolved D. The V gene lost 8 bases and the J gene lost 2 bases, with 12 bases spanning the gap. This CDR3 comprises 13 residues. CDR1 is ENHRY, CDR2 SYGVKD, per germline.

This chain links TRBV15 with TRBJ2-7, with D possibly called TRBD1 or TRBD2 (5 bases each). Germline CDR1 reads LNHNV; CDR2 reads YYDKDF (reference sequence). The CDR3 length is 15 residues. The V end was cut by 4 bases, the J end by 3 bases, with 16 bases between. CDR3 bases: TGTGCCACCAGCACCCAATACGGGGCCGACTACGAGCAGTACTTC. This sequence encodes CATSTQYGADYEQYF.

The chain uses TRBV30 and TRBJ2-7; D perhaps matches TRBD1 (6 bases). Trimming cost V 0 bases and J 6 bases, with 12 bases left between them. There are 13 residues in the CDR3. Germline CDR1 GTSNPN, CDR2 SVGIG (reference sequence). In DNA, the CDR3 is TGTGCCTGGAGTGTAAACAGGGCCCTCGAGCAGTACTTC. Its protein is CAWSVNRALEQYF.

J is TRBJ2-3 and V is TRBV9; 14 bases align to TRBD2. CDR1 SGDLS and CDR2 YYNGEE come from the germline V gene. The CDR3 is 20 residues long. The V segment lost 3 bases and the J segment 1 base; nucleotides outside the gene matches: 13. For the CDR3, the DNA is TGTGCCAGCAGCGCCCCCCGGACTAGCGGGGGGTTACGGCGCACAGATACGCAGTATTTT. Its translation: CASSAPRTSGGLRRTDTQYF.

This chain joins TRBV12-5 and TRBJ1-2, with D maybe TRBD1 (5 bases). V lost 3 bases and J 7 bases, leaving 9 bases between the germline ends. The V gene's germline CDR1 is LGHNT and CDR2 FRNRAP. The CDR3 runs to 12 residues. CDR3 loop: CASGFQGRGYTF. Here the CDR3 DNA reads TGTGCTAGTGGTTTTCAGGGACGTGGCTACACCTTC. Full variable domain (outside the CDR3, taken from reference TRBV12-5 and TRBJ1-2): DARVTQTPRHKVTEMGQEVTMRCQPILGHNTVFWYRQTMMQGLELLAYFRNRAPLDDSGMPKDRFSAEMPDATLATLKIQPSEPRDSAVYFCASGFQGRGYTFGSGTRLTVV.

The genes are TRBV19 and TRBJ1-3; no definite D call. The CDR3 sequence is 15 residues long. Looked up from germline, CDR1 is LNHDA and CDR2 is SQIVND (reference sequence). V was shortened by 3 bases and J by 9 bases, with 18 bases between the two germline ends. CDR3 in amino acids: CASSIPRQPLSTIYF. The CDR3 bases are TGTGCCAGTAGTATTCCGCGTCAGCCCCTCAGCACCATATATTTT.

The chain uses TRBV2 and TRBJ1-2; possible D gene TRBD1, 6 bases. Per the germline V gene, CDR1 is SNHLY and CDR2 is FYNNEI. This CDR3 has 13 residues. Trimming took 2 bases from V and 8 from J, leaving 12 bases between them. CDR3 sequence reads: CASSEQGTFGYTF. Written as DNA, the CDR3 is TGTGCCAGCAGTGAACAGGGGACTTTCGGCTACACCTTC.

The genes are TRBV5-4 and TRBJ2-5; D uncertain. Per germline, CDR1 SGHNT and CDR2 YYREEE (reference sequence). V lost 1 base, J lost 5 bases, and 9 bases lay in between. The CDR3 runs 13 residues. CDR3 amino acids: CASSLKGLETQYF. The CDR3 bases are TGTGCCAGCAGCTTGAAGGGTTTGGAGACCCAGTACTTC.

The chain combines TRBV10-3 with TRBJ2-2, with TRBD2 identical over 9 bases. With V trimmed by 8 bases and J by 5 bases, 6 bases remained unmatched. The CDR3 extends over 14 amino acids. Per the germline V gene, CDR1 is ENHRY and CDR2 is SYGVKD. CDR3: CAIGPGLATGELFF. DNA for the CDR3: TGTGCCATCGGACCGGGACTAGCTACCGGGGAGCTGTTTTTT.

The V gene is TRBV5-1, the J gene TRBJ1-1, with D uncertain. V was clipped by 1 base and J by 3 bases, with 7 bases between them. The CDR3 is made up of 13 amino acids. Germline V CDR1 and CDR2: SGHRS, YFSETQ. CDR3 sequence (DNA): TGCGCCAGCAGCTTGCCAGGACACACTGAAGCTTTCTTT. Amino acid sequence: CASSLPGHTEAFF. Combining the CDR3 with reference TRBV5-1 and TRBJ1-1 gives the whole variable domain KAGVTQTPRYLIKTRGQQVTLSCSPISGHRSVSWYQQTPGQGLQFLFEYFSETQRNKGNFPGRFSGRQFSNSRSEMNVSTLELGDSALYLCASSLPGHTEAFFGQGTRLTVV.

The rearrangement uses TRBV27 and TRBJ2-7; unclear D gene. The CDR3 length is 15 residues. CDR1 and CDR2 from the germline V gene are MNHEY and SMNVEV (reference sequence). The V and J ends lost 7 bases and 1 base respectively, with 17 bases between them. CDR3 loop: CASTYSGASSYEQYF. The CDR3 nucleotides are TGTGCCAGCACCTACTCAGGAGCCTCATCCTACGAGCAGTACTTC.

This clone was seen more than once but under ten times. The rearrangement joins TRBV5-6 to TRBJ1-1, with TRBD1 as a possible D gene (5 bases). In germline, CDR1 is SGHDT, CDR2 YYEEEE. The CDR3 length is 14 residues. V lost 0 bases and J 4 bases, leaving 10 bases between the germline ends. CDR3 sequence reads: CASSLVAGGTEAFF. In DNA form, the CDR3 reads TGTGCCAGCAGCTTGGTAGCGGGGGGCACTGAAGCTTTCTTT.

The rearrangement joins TRBV5-1 to TRBJ2-5; possibly TRBD1 or TRBD2 for D (5 bases each). The CDR3 extends over 15 amino acids. V was shortened by 0 bases and J by 1 base, with 10 bases between the two germline ends. CDR1 and CDR2 (germline): SGHRS, YFSETQ. The CDR3 DNA sequence: TGCGCCAGCAGCTTGGGAGGGGTCTTCCAAGAGACCCAGTACTTC. Protein sequence: CASSLGGVFQETQYF.

The gene calls are TRBV11-2 and TRBJ2-7; D remains ambiguous. This CDR3 region has 14 residues. The V end was cut by 4 bases, the J end by 1 base, with 11 bases between. Germline CDR1 reads SGHAT; CDR2 reads FQNNGV. CDR3 bases: TGTGCCAGCAGCTCCCAGACCGTGTCCTACGAGCAGTACTTC. Amino acid sequence: CASSSQTVSYEQYF.

The chain is built from TRBV5-6 and TRBJ2-7; 8 bases align to TRBD1. Germline V lookup: CDR1 SGHDT, CDR2 YYEEEE. The CDR3 consists of 14 residues. V was pared by 3 bases and J by 4 bases, with 6 bases of the junction left unmatched. CDR3 coding DNA: TGTGCCAGCAGCTATACAGGGGGAGGATACGAGCAGTACTTC. This gives the protein CASSYTGGGYEQYF.